This T cell receptor (beta chain) comes out of a study of OX40 agonist ivuxolimab in advanced cancers. Overall study results and limits: Expanded clones belonging to CD8+ T cells outnumbered, on average, those of CD4+.

Autoimmune disease history or systemic immunosuppression meant exclusion. On cycle 4 day 1 and cycle 7 day 1, as well as at baseline, blood was sampled. V was trimmed by 4 bases and J by 3 bases, leaving 13 bases between them. Per germline, CDR1 SGHKS and CDR2 YYEKEE (reference sequence). This CDR3 comprises 14 residues. Sequenced by immunoSEQ multiplex PCR; TCRdb stores in-frame clones only, minus some. This table has roughly 80,000 clones, 84% appearing once. A single count supports this clone. What it binds is not known. This chain links TRBV5-5 with TRBJ2-5; D remains ambiguous. The source material was CD4+ or CD8+ T cells sorted from blood, sampled in a trial of the OX40 agonist ivuxolimab. The TCR comes from an adult with an advanced solid tumor such as melanoma, head and neck, liver or kidney cancer. CDR3 residues: CASSPGAVKETQYF. In DNA form, the CDR3 reads TGTGCCAGCAGCCCAGGCGCAGTTAAAGAGACCCAGTACTTC.